Sequencing of this TCR beta chain was carried out in a study of T-cell memory formation after mild COVID-19. The CDR3 is 14 residues long. V was pared by 4 bases and J by 8 bases, with 11 bases of the junction left unmatched. Per the germline V gene, CDR1 is DFQATT and CDR2 is SNEGSKA (reference sequence). The TCR alpha and TCR beta cDNA libraries, bearing sample barcodes and UMIs, were generated by 5'RACE using constant-segment primers. TCRdb processed the 5' RACE reads anew with MiXCR; each CDR3 protein has one entry. The sample consists of about 190,000 distinct CDR3 sequences, around 18% of them appearing once.

The V gene is TRBV20-1, the J gene TRBJ1-2; 9 nucleotides match TRBD1. This clonotype was obtained from an adult woman who had mild COVID-19 (a few samples of this study predate the infection). Cell type and time point are not known. Sample: PBMCs or a T cell subset sorted from them (not recorded which). CDR3 protein: CSANIDRGIQGYTF. As DNA, the CDR3 is TGCAGTGCTAACATAGACAGGGGGATCCAAGGCTACACCTTC.